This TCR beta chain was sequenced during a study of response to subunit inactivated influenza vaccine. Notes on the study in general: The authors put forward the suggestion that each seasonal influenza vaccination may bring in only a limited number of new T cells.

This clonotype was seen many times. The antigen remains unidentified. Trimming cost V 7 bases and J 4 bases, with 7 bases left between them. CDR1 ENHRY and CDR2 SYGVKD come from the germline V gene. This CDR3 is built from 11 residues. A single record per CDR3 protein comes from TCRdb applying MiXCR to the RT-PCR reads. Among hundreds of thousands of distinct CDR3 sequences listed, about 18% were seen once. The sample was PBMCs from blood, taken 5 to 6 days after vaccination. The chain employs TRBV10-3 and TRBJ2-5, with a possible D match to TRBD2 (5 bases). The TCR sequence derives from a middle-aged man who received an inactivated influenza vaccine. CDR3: CAITSGETQYF. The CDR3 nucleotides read TGTGCCATCACCAGCGGAGAGACCCAGTACTTC.